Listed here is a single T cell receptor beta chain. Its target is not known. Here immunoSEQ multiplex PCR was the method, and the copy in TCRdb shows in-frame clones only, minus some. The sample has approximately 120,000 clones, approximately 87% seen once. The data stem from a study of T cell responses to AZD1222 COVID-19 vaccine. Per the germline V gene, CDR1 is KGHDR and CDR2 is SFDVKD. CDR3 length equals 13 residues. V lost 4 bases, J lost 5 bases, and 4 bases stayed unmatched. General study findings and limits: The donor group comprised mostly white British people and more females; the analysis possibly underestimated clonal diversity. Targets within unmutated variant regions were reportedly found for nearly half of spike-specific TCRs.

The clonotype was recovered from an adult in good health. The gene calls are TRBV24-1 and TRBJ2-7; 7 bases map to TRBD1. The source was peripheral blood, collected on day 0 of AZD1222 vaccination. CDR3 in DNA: TGTGCCACCAGTGACTCCGGGACAGACGAGCAGTACTTC. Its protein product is CATSDSGTDEQYF.